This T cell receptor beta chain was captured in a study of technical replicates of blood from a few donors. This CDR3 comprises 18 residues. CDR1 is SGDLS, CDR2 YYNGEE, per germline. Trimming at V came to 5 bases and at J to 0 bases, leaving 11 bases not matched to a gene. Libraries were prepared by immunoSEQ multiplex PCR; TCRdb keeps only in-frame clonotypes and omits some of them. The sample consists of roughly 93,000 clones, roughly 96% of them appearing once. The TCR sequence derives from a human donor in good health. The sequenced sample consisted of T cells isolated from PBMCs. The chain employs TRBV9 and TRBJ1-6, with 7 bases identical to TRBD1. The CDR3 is CASSLPLAGGSYNSPLHF. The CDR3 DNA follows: TGTGCCAGCAGTCTTCCCCTGGCAGGGGGCTCCTATAATTCACCCCTCCACTTT.